What follows are 9 T cell receptor beta chains derived from one specimen sequenced in a study of blood T cell repertoires in COVID-19. Clones were read by immunoSEQ multiplex PCR, and TCRdb kept only the in-frame ones, dropping some. The sample includes roughly 250,000 clones, roughly 90% of them seen just once. Sequences were obtained from PBMCs or T cells enriched from blood (not recorded which). The receptors were sampled from a middle-aged man who had recovered from COVID-19.

The V gene is TRBV5-8, the J gene TRBJ2-7; D is undetermined. Trimming took off 1 base at V and 2 bases at J, with 7 bases between the two ends. Germline CDR1 is SGHTS and CDR2 is YDEGEE. The CDR3 length is 13 residues. In nucleotides, the CDR3 is TGTGCCAGCAGCTTGTACACACCCTACGAGCAGTACTTC. It is translated as CASSLYTPYEQYF. Supplemented by reference TRBV5-8 and TRBJ2-7, the full variable domain reads EAGVTQSPTHLIKTRGQQATLRCSPISGHTSVYWYQQALGLGLQFLLWYDEGEERNRGNFPPRFSGRQFPNYSSELNVNALELEDSALYLCASSLYTPYEQYFGPGTRLTVT.

The rearrangement links TRBV6-5 to TRBJ2-7, with TRBD1 identical over 11 bases. Germline V lookup: CDR1 MNHEY, CDR2 SVGAGI. The CDR3 is 15 amino acids. After removal of 6 bases from V and 6 bases from J, the junction contained 10 bases not matched to a gene. CDR3 DNA sequence: TGTGCCAGCAGCCCGGGGACAGGGGGTAGGCGCGAGCAGTACTTC. This gives the protein CASSPGTGGRREQYF.

The J gene is TRBJ2-7, the V gene TRBV7-9; 11 bases match TRBD2. With 5 bases clipped from V and 0 bases from J, the junction kept 15 bases outside the gene matches. The length of the CDR3 is 19 residues. CDR1 and CDR2 from the germline V gene are SEHNR and FQNEAQ (reference sequence). In nucleotides, the CDR3 is TGTGCCAGCAGCCCCCTGACCTCTAGCGGGGGGACAAGCTCCTACGAGCAGTACTTC. It translates to CASSPLTSSGGTSSYEQYF.

The chain carries TRBV14 and TRBJ1-2, with D possibly TRBD1 on 5 matching bases. CDR3 size: 14 residues. The V and J ends lost 1 base and 7 bases respectively, with 13 bases between them. Germline CDR1 and CDR2: SGHDN and FVKESK. DNA of the CDR3: TGTGCCAGCAGCCAAGTCGGCCAGGGTGTTGGCTACACCTTC. Its protein is CASSQVGQGVGYTF.

V gene TRBV5-1 combines with J gene TRBJ2-1; 9 nucleotides agree with TRBD2. J was trimmed by 5 bases and V by 5 bases; bases with no gene match: 11. CDR1 and CDR2 from the germline V gene are SGHRS and YFSETQ. The CDR3 spans 16 residues. The CDR3, as DNA: TGCGCCAGCAGTTCGGAACGGACTAGCGTAGACAATGAGCAGTTCTTC. It yields the protein CASSSERTSVDNEQFF.

In its sample, this clone was seen a few times. This chain uses TRBV19 with TRBJ2-2; 9 bases align to TRBD2. CDR3 length equals 17 residues. Germline CDR1 and CDR2: LNHDA and SQIVND (reference sequence). V gave up 7 bases and J gave up 2 bases; unmatched junction bases: 11. This CDR3 reads CASTRLAEGTNTGELFF. The CDR3 DNA sequence: TGTGCCAGTACCAGACTAGCGGAGGGTACAAACACCGGGGAGCTGTTTTTT.

This sequence joins TRBV7-9 and TRBJ1-5, with D possibly TRBD1 on 5 matching bases. Germline CDR1 is SEHNR and CDR2 is FQNEAQ (reference sequence). V lost 1 base and J lost 3, with 13 bases in between. This CDR3 has 16 amino acids. The CDR3 here is CASSLGGLTPNQPQHF. Written as DNA, the CDR3 is TGTGCCAGCAGCTTAGGGGGCTTGACTCCCAATCAGCCCCAGCATTTT.

The CDR3 protein is CAGGAGLNTGELFF. In DNA form, the CDR3 reads TGTGCCGGGGGGGCAGGGCTGAACACCGGGGAGCTGTTTTTT. This chain uses TRBV28 with TRBJ2-2, with D possibly being TRBD2 (7 bases). V gave up 11 bases and J gave up 1 base, with 14 bases separating them. This CDR3 spans 14 amino acids. Germline V gene sequence: CDR1 MDHEN, CDR2 SYDVKM.

This clone was detected once. The J gene is TRBJ1-2, the V gene TRBV5-1, with 7 bases aligning to TRBD1. Germline trimming cut 4 bases from V and 2 bases from J; bases unmatched to any gene: 11. The germline CDR1 and CDR2 sequences are SGHRS and YFSETQ. CDR3 size: 16 residues. The CDR3 loop reads CASSTGTALTNYGYTF. CDR3 bases: TGCGCCAGCAGCACCGGGACAGCCCTTACCAACTATGGCTACACCTTC.